Listed below are T cell receptor beta chains from one sample, sequenced in a study of blood T cells in healthy people across ages. TCRdb passed the 5' RACE reads through MiXCR, listing each CDR3 protein once. This table holds roughly 500,000 distinct CDR3 sequences, about 25% found once. The sample consisted of blood. All receptors come from a woman between 65 and 79 years old in good health. CDR3s include the opening cysteine and the closing phenylalanine or tryptophan. Each record gives: J gene, D gene, clone size, V gene, CDR3 DNA, CDR3 protein. The D gene is left open where the match is weak. Some rows have no size entry. The others give once, few or many, or a class for an expanded clone.

j_call: TRBJ1-1
d_call: -
clone_size: few
v_call: TRBV5-1
cdr3_nt: TGCGCCAGCAGCTTGACCGACACTGAAGCTTTCTTT
cdr3_aa: CASSLTDTEAFF

j_call: TRBJ2-5
d_call: TRBD2
clone_size: -
v_call: TRBV20-1
cdr3_nt: TGCAGTGCTAGAGATAATAGCGGGGGGATCCAAGAGACCCAGTACTTC
cdr3_aa: CSARDNSGGIQETQYF

j_call: TRBJ2-7
d_call: -
clone_size: -
v_call: TRBV7-2
cdr3_nt: TGTGCCAGCAGCGGTCCAGCGTCCTACGAGCAGTACTTC
cdr3_aa: CASSGPASYEQYF

j_call: TRBJ2-7
d_call: TRBD1
clone_size: -
v_call: TRBV28
cdr3_nt: TGTGCCAGCACGACCCAGACAGGGGACCACGAGCAGTACTTC
cdr3_aa: CASTTQTGDHEQYF

j_call: TRBJ1-2
d_call: -
clone_size: -
v_call: TRBV6-2/TRBV6-3
cdr3_nt: TGTGCCAGCACGAAAATCGCGCAGGGCAACTATGGCTACACCTTC
cdr3_aa: CASTKIAQGNYGYTF

j_call: TRBJ2-5
d_call: TRBD2
clone_size: -
v_call: TRBV6-1
cdr3_nt: TGTGCCAGCAGTGAATATTGGCTAGCGGGTAACCAAGAGACCCAGTACTTC
cdr3_aa: CASSEYWLAGNQETQYF

j_call: TRBJ1-2
d_call: TRBD1
clone_size: few
v_call: TRBV5-1
cdr3_nt: TGCGCCAGCACACCTAACCCGACAGGGAGGGTTTTCTATGGCTACACCTTC
cdr3_aa: CASTPNPTGRVFYGYTF

j_call: TRBJ2-7
d_call: -
clone_size: -
v_call: TRBV29-1
cdr3_nt: TGCAGCGTTGGGGCACGCGACTACGAGCAGTACTTC
cdr3_aa: CSVGARDYEQYF

j_call: TRBJ1-5
d_call: -
clone_size: few
v_call: TRBV3-1
cdr3_nt: TGTGCCAGCAGCCAAGATAGGGGTCAGCCCCAGCATTTT
cdr3_aa: CASSQDRGQPQHF

j_call: TRBJ2-7
d_call: -
clone_size: -
v_call: TRBV29-1
cdr3_nt: TGCAGCGCCTCGTCCGGACAGTCCTACGAGCAGTACTTC
cdr3_aa: CSASSGQSYEQYF

j_call: TRBJ2-3
d_call: TRBD1
clone_size: few
v_call: TRBV10-3
cdr3_nt: TGTGCCGGCGGGACAGGGGGCACAGATACGCAGTATTTT
cdr3_aa: CAGGTGGTDTQYF

j_call: TRBJ2-7
d_call: TRBD2
clone_size: -
v_call: TRBV7-2
cdr3_nt: TGTGCCAGCAGCTTATATCCAGCGGGGGGGTTCTACGAGCAGTACTTC
cdr3_aa: CASSLYPAGGFYEQYF

j_call: TRBJ2-7
d_call: -
clone_size: few
v_call: TRBV9
cdr3_nt: TGTGCCAGCAGCGTAGTAGCCGACGGCTCCTACGAGCAGTACTTC
cdr3_aa: CASSVVADGSYEQYF

j_call: TRBJ1-1
d_call: -
clone_size: -
v_call: TRBV7-3
cdr3_nt: TGTGCCAGCAGCTTAACAGCACTTACTGAAGCTTTCTTT
cdr3_aa: CASSLTALTEAFF

j_call: TRBJ2-7
d_call: TRBD1
clone_size: -
v_call: TRBV3-1
cdr3_nt: TGTGCCAGCAGCGACAGGGCAAGTGGCGAGCAGTACTTC
cdr3_aa: CASSDRASGEQYF

j_call: TRBJ2-5
d_call: -
clone_size: few
v_call: TRBV5-1
cdr3_nt: TGCGCCAGCAGCCCGGAGGGTCGGCGGAAACAAGAGACCCAGTACTTC
cdr3_aa: CASSPEGRRKQETQYF

j_call: TRBJ1-4
d_call: -
clone_size: -
v_call: TRBV2
cdr3_nt: TGTGCCAGCACCACTCCGTCACAGTCCGAAAAACTGTTTTTT
cdr3_aa: CASTTPSQSEKLFF

j_call: TRBJ2-3
d_call: TRBD2
clone_size: -
v_call: TRBV9
cdr3_nt: TGTGCCAGCAGCTGGTCTAGCGGGGCACTCACAGATACGCAGTATTTT
cdr3_aa: CASSWSSGALTDTQYF

j_call: TRBJ2-2
d_call: -
clone_size: -
v_call: TRBV20-1
cdr3_nt: TGCAGTGCTAGTGGGGCGAACACCGGGGAGCTGTTTTTT
cdr3_aa: CSASGANTGELFF

j_call: TRBJ1-2
d_call: -
clone_size: few
v_call: TRBV7-9
cdr3_nt: TGTGCCAGCAGCTTAATTACCGACTATGGCTACACCTTC
cdr3_aa: CASSLITDYGYTF

j_call: TRBJ2-5
d_call: -
clone_size: -
v_call: TRBV5-1
cdr3_nt: TGCGCCAGCAGCACCGGGACAACCGAAGAGACCCAGTACTTC
cdr3_aa: CASSTGTTEETQYF

j_call: TRBJ1-1
d_call: -
clone_size: -
v_call: TRBV29-1
cdr3_nt: TGCAGCGTAGGACCCAACCATATTGAAGCTTTCTTT
cdr3_aa: CSVGPNHIEAFF

j_call: TRBJ2-5
d_call: -
clone_size: -
v_call: TRBV5-1
cdr3_nt: TGCGCCAGCAGCTTGGGGCTCAGCAGCGGGGAGACCCAGTACTTC
cdr3_aa: CASSLGLSSGETQYF

j_call: TRBJ2-5
d_call: TRBD2
clone_size: -
v_call: TRBV20-1
cdr3_nt: TGCAGTGCCGGTGTCGGGGGGGAAGAGACCCAGTACTTC
cdr3_aa: CSAGVGGEETQYF

j_call: TRBJ2-1
d_call: TRBD2
clone_size: few
v_call: TRBV12-3/TRBV12-4
cdr3_nt: TGTGCCAGCAGTTCCCGACTAGCGGGGGACGCCGGTGAGCAGTTCTTC
cdr3_aa: CASSSRLAGDAGEQFF

j_call: TRBJ1-1
d_call: -
clone_size: -
v_call: TRBV6-2/TRBV6-3
cdr3_nt: TGTGCCAGCTTACCAGTCGGCAAGGGGAGGATCACTGAAGCTTTCTTT
cdr3_aa: CASLPVGKGRITEAFF

j_call: TRBJ2-2
d_call: -
clone_size: -
v_call: TRBV20-1
cdr3_nt: TGCAGTGCTAGCAGGGGCCCCACCGGGGAGCTGTTTTTT
cdr3_aa: CSASRGPTGELFF

j_call: TRBJ1-2
d_call: -
clone_size: -
v_call: TRBV7-2
cdr3_nt: TGTGCCAGCAGCCCGTCTATGTGGGGAAACTATGGCTACACCTTC
cdr3_aa: CASSPSMWGNYGYTF

j_call: TRBJ2-5
d_call: -
clone_size: few
v_call: TRBV11-1
cdr3_nt: TGTGCCAGCAGCCTTACCCCCGGCGGGGTCGGGAGAGAGACCCAGTACTTC
cdr3_aa: CASSLTPGGVGRETQYF

j_call: TRBJ2-1
d_call: -
clone_size: -
v_call: TRBV3-1
cdr3_nt: TGTGCCAGCAGCCGGTCTCAAAACGGCGAGCAGTTCTTC
cdr3_aa: CASSRSQNGEQFF

j_call: TRBJ1-2
d_call: TRBD1
clone_size: few
v_call: TRBV3-1
cdr3_nt: TGTGCCAGCAGCCAAGGTGGGGACAGGGACTATGGCTACACCTTC
cdr3_aa: CASSQGGDRDYGYTF

j_call: TRBJ2-6
d_call: -
clone_size: -
v_call: TRBV6-2/TRBV6-3
cdr3_nt: TGTGCCAGCAGCCGAACAGGGCCTGGGGCCAACGTCCTGACTTTC
cdr3_aa: CASSRTGPGANVLTF

j_call: TRBJ2-5
d_call: -
clone_size: few
v_call: TRBV3-1
cdr3_nt: TGTGCCAGCAGCCAAGAATCAGGAGAAGAGACCCAGTACTTC
cdr3_aa: CASSQESGEETQYF

j_call: TRBJ1-5
d_call: TRBD1
clone_size: few
v_call: TRBV6-2/TRBV6-3
cdr3_nt: TGTGCCAGCAGTAGGACAGGGGGGGGCAATCAGCCCCAGCATTTT
cdr3_aa: CASSRTGGGNQPQHF

j_call: TRBJ2-2
d_call: TRBD2
clone_size: -
v_call: TRBV5-1
cdr3_nt: TGCGCCAGCAGCTCGTCCGGACTAGCGGGGAACACCGGGGAGCTGTTTTTT
cdr3_aa: CASSSSGLAGNTGELFF